This paragraph reports one T cell receptor beta chain. The V segment lost 6 bases and the J segment 2 bases; nucleotides outside the gene matches: 4. The CDR3 covers 12 residues. Germline CDR1 reads SQVTM; CDR2 reads ANQGSEA. The sample belongs to a study of shared clonotypes between healthy human individuals. The assay was immunoSEQ multiplex PCR, and TCRdb's table has in-frame clones only and misses some. The sample yields over a million clones, about 75% seen once. The receptor was derived from a man younger than 35 in good health. Sequenced sample: memory CD4+ T cells sorted from blood. This sample's subset: CD45RA-negative fraction. This sequence joins TRBV29-1 and TRBJ2-7; 7 bases fit TRBD1. CDR3 in DNA: TGCAGCGTCACGACAGGGACCTACGAGCAGTACTTC. Protein product: CSVTTGTYEQYF.